The 5 T cell receptor beta chains in this list originate from one sample, sequenced in a study of T cells in women clearing cervical HPV infection. Clones were read by immunoSEQ multiplex PCR, and TCRdb kept only the in-frame ones, dropping some. The data include 20,000 to 25,000 clones; the top ten clones carry roughly 2.6%. Material for sequencing was blood buffy coat. These receptors were obtained from a woman between 18 and 70 years old with a cervical HPV16 infection that either progressed to CIN3+ or cleared (not recorded which).

On this clone itself: The CDR3 extends 3 residues past the end of the read, so its final part is completed from the germline J gene. V and J are TRBV28 and TRBJ1-4; 7 bases align to TRBD1. The CDR3 covers 15 residues. CDR1 is MDHEN, CDR2 SYDVKM, per germline. Trimming removed 5 bases from V and 6 bases from J; junction bases left unmatched: 9. The sequenced part of the CDR3 DNA is TGTGCCAGCAGTACCCAGGGGGGAGGGCATGAAAAA. This sequence encodes CASSTQGGGHEK. The whole CDR3 protein reads CASSTQGGGHEKLFF.

Comments on this clone: The CDR3 goes on 3 residues after the read ends, and that part is filled in from the germline J gene. The J gene is TRBJ1-1, the V gene TRBV10-3, with D possibly TRBD1 on 5 matching bases. The V gene's germline CDR1 is ENHRY and CDR2 SYGVKD. The CDR3 length is 12 residues. Incomplete CDR3 DNA: TGTGCCATCATGAGTCAGGGTCTGAGA. Protein: CAIMSQGLR. The full CDR3 protein is CAIMSQGLRAFF.

Points on this clone: One end of the junction fails to match germline, which may point to a read error. The CDR3 extends 3 residues past the end of the read, so its final part is completed from the germline J gene. The V call is TRBV4-2, the J call TRBJ2-1; a possible D gene is TRBD2 (5 bases). Germline V gene sequence: CDR1 LGHNA, CDR2 YNFKEQ. CDR3 length: 14 amino acids. This chain's CDR3 is CASSETSGVSEQFF. CDR3 bases read: TGCGCCAGCAGCGAAACTAGTGGAGTTAGTGAG.

Notes on this clone: The CDR3 end falls 3 residues outside the read, so it is completed with the germline J gene. The V and J genes are TRBV7-2 and TRBJ2-2, with D perhaps TRBD1 (5 bases). V was pared by 5 bases and J by 3 bases, with 13 bases between. Germline V lookup: CDR1 SGHTA, CDR2 FQGNSA. This CDR3 has 15 amino acids. CDR3 in amino acids: CASSITRAHTGELFF. The sequenced part of the CDR3 DNA is TGTGCCAGCAGCATCACCAGGGCTCACACCGGGGAG.

Partial CDR3 DNA: TGTGCCAGCTCACCTGGGACTAGCAGACCCTTCGGCAATGAC. It encodes CASSPGTSRPFGND. The full CDR3 reads CASSPGTSRPFGNDYTF. The rearrangement uses TRBV18 and TRBJ1-2; possibly TRBD1 for D (5 bases). The CDR3 end falls 3 residues outside the read, so it is completed with the germline J gene. Germline V gene lookup returns CDR1 KGHSH and CDR2 LQKENI. The CDR3 length is 17 residues.